This T cell receptor (beta chain) was profiled in a study of metastatic and nonmetastatic thyroid tumors. Using MiXCR, TCRdb re-called clones from the PCR reads. The sample has about 92,000 clones, more than 13% seen once; the top ten hold 3.6%. The CDR3 has 14 residues. The J segment lost 9 bases and the V segment lost 10 bases, leaving 13 bases of the junction unmatched. Germline CDR1 is SNHLY and CDR2 is FYNNEI. Before thyroid surgery, none of the patients had received any treatment. This clone has at least ten counts. The sequence came from a female donor with papillary thyroid cancer or a benign thyroid nodule (not recorded which). Some clones in this sample may be carry-over from other donors' samples. The specimen was blood. The chain employs TRBV2 and TRBJ2-1; 9 positions match TRBD1. The CDR3 region has the DNA TGTGCCACCATCCCGGGACAGGGACCCCGTGAGCAGTTCTTC. This encodes CATIPGQGPREQFF.